The clone carrying this T cell receptor (beta chain) has just a few counts. Antigen: not known. The sample comes from a study of shared clonotypes between healthy human individuals. Study as a whole: Each donor contributed plates that comprised three CD4 naive, three CD4 memory, two CD8 naive and one CD8 memory. Study-level results: Clonotype sharing among the donors was expected to vary with sequencing depth.

Caucasian adults living in Nashville, Tennessee, provided all samples. The assay was immunoSEQ multiplex PCR, and TCRdb's table has in-frame clones only and misses some. In the table there are 980,000 or so clones, about three quarters of which are singletons. This CDR3 region has 13 residues. V was cut by 3 bases and J by 9 bases, with 11 bases left in between. The germline V gene encodes CDR1 LGHNT and CDR2 FRNRAP. This TCR was sampled from a young man in good health. The sequencing sample was made of memory CD4+ T cells sorted from blood. Subset of the sample: CD45RA-negative fraction. The rearrangement uses TRBV12-5 and TRBJ2-2; D is perhaps TRBD1 (5 bases). Written as DNA, the CDR3 is TGTGCTAGTGGTTTCGGTGGGGCTCGGGAGCTGTTTTTT. Its protein is CASGFGGARELFF.